This T cell receptor (beta chain) emerged from a study of CD4 and CD8 cells across lung adenocarcinoma regions (dated by TCRdb to 2016 to 2019). Regarding the complete study: To look at intratumor heterogeneity in the T cell receptor repertoire, the study compared tumor centers against tumor margins.

Receptor amplification or capture employed PCR. Reads for this sample came from a HiSeq X Ten. Through fastp at Q25 and MiXCR, TCRdb rebuilt clones from the public reads, retaining in-frame beta chains. Each entry merges the rows of one CDR3 protein and shows their most common DNA and genes. The sample records approximately 4,200 distinct CDR3 sequences, 40% to 60% of which are singletons. About a sixth of the sample goes to the ten largest clones. Patients with localized lung adenocarcinoma, a subtype of non-small cell lung cancer, were used as donors. The samples were taken from the centers of localized lung adenocarcinomas. For TCR repertoire analysis, CD4+ T cells from tumor tissue were profiled separately from CD8+ T cells. As for this clonotype: Its antigen remains unidentified. Per-nucleotide qualities are absent, and no much larger clonotype sits a single base away.

The CDR3 covers 14 residues, taking in both the cysteine and the phenylalanine. Only the CDR3 DNA is retained, 42 bases long and in frame from the first base. As encoded in the germline V gene (reference sequence), CDR1 is WNHNN while CDR2 is SYGVQD. Trimming costs V 4 bases and J 4 bases, and their ends lie 11 bases apart. The rearrangement joined TRBV10-1 to TRBJ2-1, and possibly TRBD1, on 6 matching bases. The receptor comes from a female donor with lung adenocarcinoma. The CD4 and CD8 labels of this study may be unreliable. Material for sequencing was CD4+ T cells from the center of a lung tumor. Explained via the paper, the cell subset or site label denotes: tumor center region. The CDR3 region: CASSGGQIYNEQFF. DNA sequence: TGCGCCAGCAGTGGTGGACAGATATACAATGAGCAGTTCTTC.